This T cell receptor (beta chain) was observed in a study of PD-1 blockade in classical Hodgkin lymphoma. Clones were read by immunoSEQ multiplex PCR, and TCRdb kept only the in-frame ones, dropping some. The table includes over 50,000 clones, over 75% detected once. This clone was detected once. The antigen remains undetermined. Relapse was seen in all patients after autologous stem cell transplantation, and brentuximab vedotin exposure was variable. Best overall response was complete response, partial response or progressive disease in these relapsed/refractory classical Hodgkin lymphoma patients. Regarding the study as a whole: Some patients began nivolumab under 1 year after ASCT. These patients were excluded from later analyses.

Deletions cut 3 bases from V and 5 bases from J, with 7 bases between. Germline lookup yields CDR1 SGHTA and CDR2 FQGNSA. There are 12 residues in the CDR3. The receptor was isolated from a human donor with classical Hodgkin lymphoma. This chain joins TRBV7-2 and TRBJ1-1, with no clear D. The source was peripheral blood mononuclear cells (PBMCs), collected at baseline. As DNA, the CDR3 is TGTGCCAGCAGCTTGAGGATTACTGAAGCTTTCTTT. Residues: CASSLRITEAFF.